The next 17 T cell receptor beta chains were all read from a single sample in a study of metastatic and nonmetastatic thyroid tumors (dated by TCRdb to 2018 to 2020). No treatment had been received by any patient before thyroid surgery. The library was generated by PCR. Instrument on record: Illumina HiSeq 4000. TCRdb redid the processing of the public reads, applying fastp at Q25 and MiXCR, and retained in-frame beta chains. The sample table holds around 31,000 clones, of which roughly 20% were seen once. The ten largest clones add up to less than 4% of the sample. Sequencing was carried out using tumor tissue. These receptors originate from a male donor with papillary thyroid cancer or a benign thyroid nodule (not recorded which). Some clones in this sample may be carry-over from other donors' samples.

This clone was counted at least ten times. The same CDR3 arises from other DNA sequences in this sample as well. CDR3 sequence (DNA): TGCAGCGTTAACGGTCCTAGCGGGAGTGTAGATACGCAGTATTTT. Translating gives CSVNGPSGSVDTQYF. The chain employs TRBV29-1 and TRBJ2-3; 10 bases agree with TRBD2. Germline CDR1 is SQVTM and CDR2 is ANQGSEA. Trimming at V came to 5 bases and at J to 5 bases, leaving 10 bases not matched to a gene. The length of the CDR3 is 15 residues.

The chain employs TRBV5-1 and TRBJ2-7; 7 bases align to TRBD2. V lost 3 bases, J lost 6 bases, and 6 bases stayed unmatched. The CDR3 has 13 residues. Germline V gene sequence: CDR1 SGHRS, CDR2 YFSETQ. In nucleotides, the CDR3 is TGCGCCAGCAGCTCACTGGCGGGGGTCGAGCAGTACTTC. It is translated as CASSSLAGVEQYF.

A remark on this clone: The same CDR3 is also encoded by other DNA sequences in this sample. This chain links TRBV11-1 with TRBJ2-3; TRBD1 might be the D (5 bases). The CDR3 covers 17 residues. The germline V and J ends were trimmed by 0 bases and 3 bases, with 16 bases remaining between them. CDR1 is SGHAT and CDR2 is FQDESV in the germline V gene (reference sequence). CDR3 in DNA: TGTGCCAGCAGCTTAGCGTTCCGTACAGGTATTACAGATACGCAGTATTTT. Its translation is CASSLAFRTGITDTQYF.

This chain's CDR3 is CATSRDRGLSSGANVLTF. The CDR3 DNA is TGTGCCACCAGCAGAGATAGGGGACTCAGCTCTGGGGCCAACGTCCTGACTTTC. This sequence joins TRBV15 and TRBJ2-6; TRBD2 might be the D (6 bases). Between the trimmed V and J ends, which lost 0 bases and 0 bases, there was a span of 12 bases. The CDR3 consists of 18 residues. Germline V gives CDR1 LNHNV, CDR2 YYDKDF (reference sequence).

This clone was counted at least ten times. V gene TRBV4-1 combines with J gene TRBJ2-7; TRBD1 agrees at 8 bases. This CDR3 has 14 amino acids. The V and J ends lost 2 bases and 5 bases, in that order; junction bases with no gene match: 5. Germline V gene lookup returns CDR1 MGHRA and CDR2 YSYEKL. The CDR3 bases are TGCGCCAGCAGCCAATGGGGACAGGCCCACGAGCAGTACTTC. Residues: CASSQWGQAHEQYF.

This clone was counted many times. The CDR3, as DNA: TGTGCCTGGAGTGTAATGGGGGATTCACCCCTCCACTTT. This sequence encodes CAWSVMGDSPLHF. The rearrangement links TRBV30 to TRBJ1-6, with D perhaps matching TRBD1 (5 bases). Germline values: CDR1 GTSNPN, CDR2 SVGIG (reference sequence). Deletions cut 0 bases from V and 8 bases from J, with 8 bases between. The CDR3 loop spans 13 amino acids.

This clone has ten or more counts. V gene TRBV3-1 combines with J gene TRBJ2-7; a possible D gene is TRBD1 (6 bases). The CDR3 has 15 residues. Germline values: CDR1 LGHDT, CDR2 YNNKEL (reference sequence). V gave up 0 bases and J gave up 7 bases, with 16 bases separating them. For the CDR3, the DNA is TGTGCCAGCAGCCAAGATAGGGGGAGATCGGAAGAGCAGTACTTC. Encoded protein: CASSQDRGRSEEQYF.

V is TRBV7-2 and J is TRBJ1-2; TRBD1 is a possible D gene (6 bases). V lost 1 base and J 6 bases, leaving 15 bases between the germline ends. From germline, CDR1 is SGHTA and CDR2 FQGNSA. The CDR3 loop spans 15 amino acids. The CDR3 protein is CASSLVNRDFDGYTF. The CDR3 DNA sequence: TGTGCCAGCAGCTTAGTAAACAGGGATTTCGATGGCTACACCTTC.

As regards this clone: Its ends do not fully match the called genes, so a read error is possible. This chain joins TRBV11-2 and TRBJ2-3, with D maybe TRBD2 (6 bases). The V gene's germline CDR1 is SGHAT and CDR2 FQNNGV. There are 17 residues in the CDR3. The chain's CDR3 is CASSSTALASRTDTQYF. The DNA for the CDR3 is TGTGCCAGTAGCTCGACTGCGCTAGCGTCGCGCACGGATACGCAGTATTTT.

This clone came up a few times. The junction shows a germline mismatch at one end, possibly a read error. This chain connects TRBV19 to TRBJ1-1; tentatively, D is TRBD1 (5 bases). Per the germline V gene, CDR1 is LNHDA and CDR2 is SQIVND (reference sequence). The CDR3 is 13 residues long. This CDR3 reads CPSSMFRVSEAFF. CDR3 bases: TGTCCCAGTAGTATGTTCAGGGTGTCTGAAGCTTTCTTT. The whole variable domain, filled in from reference TRBV19 and TRBJ1-1, reads DGGITQSPKYLFRKEGQNVTLSCEQNLNHDAMYWYRQDPGQGLRLIYYSQIVNDFQKGDIAEGYSVSREKKESFPLTVTSAQKNPTAFYLCPSSMFRVSEAFFGQGTRLTVV.

The V gene is TRBV20-1, the J gene TRBJ1-1; weak D call: TRBD1 (6 bases). This CDR3 region has 13 residues. Trimming removed 6 bases from V and 5 bases from J, with 16 bases in between. Germline CDR1 and CDR2: DFQATT and SNEGSKA (reference sequence). DNA for the CDR3: TGCAGTGCGGGCGAAGGGGGTAGGACTGAAGCTTTCTTT. Its protein is CSAGEGGRTEAFF.

V and J are TRBV30 and TRBJ1-2; D is possibly TRBD1 (5 bases). The CDR3 is 14 residues long. Trimming removed 0 bases at V and 3 bases at J, with 11 bases between. Germline V gives CDR1 GTSNPN, CDR2 SVGIG (reference sequence). The CDR3 spells CAWSVRGPYYGYTF. The CDR3 DNA sequence: TGTGCCTGGAGTGTACGGGGACCGTACTATGGCTACACCTTC. Complete variable domain (other parts from reference TRBV30 and TRBJ1-2): SQTIHQWPATLVQPVGSPLSLECTVEGTSNPNLYWYRQAAGRGLQLLFYSVGIGQISSEVPQNLSASRPQDRQFILSSKKLLLSDSGFYLCAWSVRGPYYGYTFGSGTRLTVV.

In this sample, this clone turned up many times. The gene calls are TRBV25-1 and TRBJ2-1; the D gene could be TRBD1 or TRBD2 (5 bases each). Trimming took 6 bases from V and 6 from J, leaving 12 bases between them. The V gene's germline CDR1 is MGHDK and CDR2 SYGVNS. The CDR3 loop spans 13 amino acids. In nucleotides, the CDR3 is TGTGCCAGCAGCTTAGGGGACGCCAATGAGCAGTTCTTC. The encoded protein is CASSLGDANEQFF. The whole variable domain, remainder taken from reference TRBV25-1 and TRBJ2-1, is EADIYQTPRYLVIGTGKKITLECSQTMGHDKMYWYQQDPGMELHLIHYSYGVNSTEKGDLSSESTVSRIRTEHFPLTLESARPSHTSQYLCASSLGDANEQFFGPGTRLTVL.

By proportion, this clone is medium-sized. V and J are TRBV6-1 and TRBJ2-7; the D gene is possibly TRBD2 (6 bases). There are 12 residues in the CDR3. The germline V gene encodes CDR1 MNHNS and CDR2 SASEGT. The V gene lost 6 bases and the J gene lost 5 bases, with 11 bases spanning the gap. CDR3 sequence reads: CASRPTSNEQYF. The CDR3 DNA follows: TGTGCCAGCAGGCCGACTAGTAACGAGCAGTACTTC.

This clone occurred many times. The rearrangement joins TRBV18 to TRBJ2-1; D is perhaps TRBD2 (5 bases). The V end lost 2 bases, the J end lost 0 bases, and 11 bases lay between the germline ends. Germline values: CDR1 KGHSH, CDR2 LQKENI. This CDR3 spans 16 amino acids. The CDR3 is CASSPRRNPSYNEQFF. The CDR3 region has the DNA TGTGCCAGCTCACCAAGGAGGAATCCCTCCTACAATGAGCAGTTCTTC.

This clone qualifies as medium-sized. The V gene is TRBV6-1, the J gene TRBJ1-6; TRBD1 might be the D (6 bases). The V gene's germline CDR1 is MNHNS and CDR2 SASEGT. V was pared by 6 bases and J by 7 bases, with 13 bases between. The CDR3 length is 14 residues. The CDR3 is CASRYTGNNSPLHF. The DNA for the CDR3 is TGTGCCAGCAGGTACACAGGGAACAATTCACCCCTCCACTTT.

Ten or more counts support this clone. The V call is TRBV29-1, the J call TRBJ1-3; tentatively, D is TRBD1 (5 bases). The V end was cut by 7 bases, the J end by 7 bases, with 32 bases between. This CDR3 is built from 18 residues. In germline, CDR1 is SQVTM, CDR2 ANQGSEA. The CDR3 DNA sequence: TGCAGCGCTGGAACGACAGCTAGGCGTTGGGTCGGGAGTAACACCATATATTTT. Translation: CSAGTTARRWVGSNTIYF.